The 8 T cell receptor beta chains reported below all come from one sample, sequenced in a study of regulatory T cells in long-lasting Graves disease. iRepertoire HTBI primers and Arm-PCR of CDR3 regions built TCR beta libraries. Using its own MiXCR run on the multiplex PCR reads, TCRdb lists one record per CDR3 protein. This table holds 400,000 to 450,000 distinct CDR3 sequences, approximately 16% found once. The time point here: newly diagnosed GD, antithyroid drugs for less than 3 months. The TCR library was made from RNA extracted from PBMCs. The sample was also linked to a second study, of T cells in Graves' hyperthyroidism and ophthalmopathy.

The sequencing here drew on peripheral blood mononuclear cells (PBMCs), taken at new diagnosis, from a patient treated with antithyroid drugs. The origin of the receptors is a woman aged 25 to 39 with Graves disease.

V is TRBV6-2 or TRBV6-3 and J is TRBJ2-7; TRBD2 agrees at 9 bases. The CDR3 totals 14 residues. Germline assignment: CDR1 MNHEY and CDR2 SVGEGT. V lost 4 bases, J lost 6 bases, and 7 bases stayed unmatched. CDR3 amino acids: CASSLAGEASEQYF. The CDR3 nucleotides read TGTGCCAGCAGTTTAGCGGGAGAGGCCTCCGAGCAGTACTTC.

The chain is built from TRBV10-3 and TRBJ2-7; 10 nucleotides agree with TRBD2. The germline V gene encodes CDR1 ENHRY and CDR2 SYGVKD. This CDR3 has 17 amino acids. J lost 7 bases, V lost 10 bases, and 22 bases had no gene match. CDR3 amino acids: CATGTDSRGLALAEQYF. The DNA of the CDR3 is TGTGCCACCGGGACGGACTCAAGGGGACTAGCGTTAGCGGAGCAGTACTTC.

The genes are TRBV19 and TRBJ2-7; the match to TRBD1 covers 7 bases. V lost 4 bases to trimming and J lost 4 bases; unmatched junction nucleotides: 7. The CDR3 spans 14 residues. Germline CDR1 and CDR2: LNHDA and SQIVND (reference sequence). The CDR3 DNA sequence: TGTGCCAGTAGTAGGACAGGTGAACAGTACGAGCAGTACTTC. Translating gives CASSRTGEQYEQYF.

V and J are TRBV7-9 and TRBJ2-2; D is perhaps TRBD1 (6 bases). The V gene lost 5 bases and the J gene lost 6 bases, with 19 bases spanning the gap. The CDR3 has 16 residues. Germline CDR1 SEHNR, CDR2 FQNEAQ (reference sequence). CDR3 sequence reads: CASSIKNRELSGELFF. The CDR3, as DNA: TGTGCCAGCAGCATCAAGAACAGGGAGTTGTCCGGGGAGCTGTTTTTT.

In its sample, this clonotype was seen a few times. The V gene is TRBV6-1, the J gene TRBJ2-7, with 7 bases identical to TRBD1. The J segment lost 6 bases and the V segment lost 5 bases, leaving 4 bases of the junction unmatched. The CDR3 has 12 residues. Germline values: CDR1 MNHNS, CDR2 SASEGT. CDR3 sequence: CASSRQGPEQYF. In DNA, the CDR3 is TGTGCCAGCAGTCGACAGGGCCCCGAGCAGTACTTC.

This clonotype was seen ten or more times. The chain links TRBV30 to TRBJ2-1; the D gene is possibly TRBD2 (5 bases). Looked up from germline, CDR1 is GTSNPN and CDR2 is SVGIG (reference sequence). The CDR3 loop spans 14 amino acids. The V end lost 2 bases, the J end lost 0 bases, and 8 bases lay between the germline ends. The CDR3 reads CAWSMGSSYNEQFF. The CDR3 coding sequence is TGTGCCTGGAGTATGGGGAGCTCCTACAATGAGCAGTTCTTC.

This clonotype was found a few times. Because the CDR3 is missing its conserved closing phenylalanine or tryptophan, this is likely a read error. The V call is TRBV3-1, the J call TRBJ1-1; the D is unclear. Germline V CDR1 and CDR2: LGHDT, YNNKEL (reference sequence). The CDR3 runs 12 residues. Between the trimmed V and J ends, which lost 1 base and 4 bases, there was a span of 4 bases. CDR3 coding DNA: TGTGCCAGCAGCCAAGGGGTCACTGAAGCTTTCCTT. Translating gives CASSQGVTEAFL.

This clonotype appeared many times. The gene calls are TRBV6-1 and TRBJ2-2; 8 positions match TRBD2. The junction had 13 bases not matched to a gene; V was cut back by 6 bases and J by 7 bases. Germline V gives CDR1 MNHNS, CDR2 SASEGT. The CDR3 sequence is 16 residues long. CDR3 nucleotides: TGTGCCAGCAGCCGCCCGGGAGCGGGGGCTGGCGGGGAGCTGTTTTTT. It translates to CASSRPGAGAGGELFF.